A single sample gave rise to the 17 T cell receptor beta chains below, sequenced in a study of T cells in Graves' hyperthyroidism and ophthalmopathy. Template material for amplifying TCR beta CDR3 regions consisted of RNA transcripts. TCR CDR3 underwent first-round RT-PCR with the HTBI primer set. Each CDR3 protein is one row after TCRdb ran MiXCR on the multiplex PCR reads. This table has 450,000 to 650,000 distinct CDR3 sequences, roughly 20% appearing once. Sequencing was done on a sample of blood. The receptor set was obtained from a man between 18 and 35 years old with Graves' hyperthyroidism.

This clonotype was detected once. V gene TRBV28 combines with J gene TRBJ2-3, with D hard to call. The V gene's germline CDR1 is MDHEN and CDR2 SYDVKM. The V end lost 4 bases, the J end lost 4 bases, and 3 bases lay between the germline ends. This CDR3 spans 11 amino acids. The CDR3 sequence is CASSSSDTQYF. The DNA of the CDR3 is TGTGCCAGCAGTTCCTCAGATACGCAGTATTTT.

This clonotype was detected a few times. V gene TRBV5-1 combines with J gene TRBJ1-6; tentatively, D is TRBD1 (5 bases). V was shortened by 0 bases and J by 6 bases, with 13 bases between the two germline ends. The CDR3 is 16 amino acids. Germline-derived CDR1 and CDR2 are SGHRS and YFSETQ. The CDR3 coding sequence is TGCGCCAGCAGCTTGGATCTTAAAAGGGGTAATTCACCCCTCCACTTT. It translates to CASSLDLKRGNSPLHF. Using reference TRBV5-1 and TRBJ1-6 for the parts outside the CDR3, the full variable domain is KAGVTQTPRYLIKTRGQQVTLSCSPISGHRSVSWYQQTPGQGLQFLFEYFSETQRNKGNFPGRFSGRQFSNSRSEMNVSTLELGDSALYLCASSLDLKRGNSPLHFGNGTRLTVT.

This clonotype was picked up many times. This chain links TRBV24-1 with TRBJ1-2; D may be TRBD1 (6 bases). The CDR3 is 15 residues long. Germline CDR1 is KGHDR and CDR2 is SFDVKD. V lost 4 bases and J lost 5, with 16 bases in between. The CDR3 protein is CATSDAGDRTYGYTF. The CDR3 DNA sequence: TGTGCCACCAGTGACGCCGGCGACAGGACTTATGGCTACACCTTC.

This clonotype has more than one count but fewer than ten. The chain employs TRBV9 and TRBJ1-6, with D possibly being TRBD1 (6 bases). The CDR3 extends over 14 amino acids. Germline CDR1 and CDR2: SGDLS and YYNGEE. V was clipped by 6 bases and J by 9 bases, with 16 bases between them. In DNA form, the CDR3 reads TGTGCCAGCAACGCGGGACACTGGGGTTCACCCCTCCACTTT. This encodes CASNAGHWGSPLHF.

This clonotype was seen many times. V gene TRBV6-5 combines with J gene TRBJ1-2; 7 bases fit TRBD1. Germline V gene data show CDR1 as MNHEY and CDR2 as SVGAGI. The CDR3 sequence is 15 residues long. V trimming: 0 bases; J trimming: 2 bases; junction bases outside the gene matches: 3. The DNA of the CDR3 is TGTGCCAGCAGTTACTCGATGGACAGGAACTATGGCTACACCTTC. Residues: CASSYSMDRNYGYTF.

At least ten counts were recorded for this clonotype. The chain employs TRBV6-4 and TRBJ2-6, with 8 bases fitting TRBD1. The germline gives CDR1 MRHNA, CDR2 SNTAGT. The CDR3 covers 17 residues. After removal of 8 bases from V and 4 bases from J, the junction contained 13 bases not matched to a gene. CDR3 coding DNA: TGTGCCAGCCAGGAGGGGATGGACAGGGTCGGGGCCAACGTCCTGACTTTC. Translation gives CASQEGMDRVGANVLTF.

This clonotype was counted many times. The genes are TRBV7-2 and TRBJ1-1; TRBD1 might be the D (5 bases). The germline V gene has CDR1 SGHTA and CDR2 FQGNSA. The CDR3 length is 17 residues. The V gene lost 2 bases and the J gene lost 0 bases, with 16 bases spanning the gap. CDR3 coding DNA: TGTGCCAGCAGCTTAACGGGACCCCCGGACATGAACACTGAAGCTTTCTTT. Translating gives CASSLTGPPDMNTEAFF.

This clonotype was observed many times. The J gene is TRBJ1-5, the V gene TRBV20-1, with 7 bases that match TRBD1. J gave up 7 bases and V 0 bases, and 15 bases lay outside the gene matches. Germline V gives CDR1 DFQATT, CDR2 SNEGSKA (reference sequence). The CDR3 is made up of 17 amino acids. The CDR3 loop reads CSARDHSLTGVRQPQHF. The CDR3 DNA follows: TGCAGTGCTAGAGATCACAGTCTTACAGGGGTTAGACAGCCCCAGCATTTT.

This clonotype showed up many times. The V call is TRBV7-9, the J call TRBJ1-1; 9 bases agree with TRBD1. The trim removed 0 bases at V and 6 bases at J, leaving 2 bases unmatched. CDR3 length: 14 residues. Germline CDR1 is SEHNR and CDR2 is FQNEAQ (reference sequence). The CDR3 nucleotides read TGTGCCAGCAGCTTAGCACAGGGGGCGCCTGAAGCTTTCTTT. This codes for CASSLAQGAPEAFF.

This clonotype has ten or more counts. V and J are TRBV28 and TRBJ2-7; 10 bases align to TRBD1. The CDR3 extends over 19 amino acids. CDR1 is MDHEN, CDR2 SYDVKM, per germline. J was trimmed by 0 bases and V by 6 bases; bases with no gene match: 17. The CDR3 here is CASRLRDRGRLVSSYEQYF. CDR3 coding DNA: TGTGCCAGCAGATTACGGGACAGGGGCAGATTGGTCAGCTCCTACGAGCAGTACTTC.

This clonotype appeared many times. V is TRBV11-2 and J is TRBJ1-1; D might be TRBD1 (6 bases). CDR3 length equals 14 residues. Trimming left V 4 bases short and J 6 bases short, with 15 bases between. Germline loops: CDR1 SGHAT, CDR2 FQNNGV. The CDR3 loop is CASSSIAGAPEAFF. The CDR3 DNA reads TGTGCCAGCAGCTCCATTGCGGGGGCGCCTGAAGCTTTCTTT.

Here the CDR3 DNA reads TGTGCCAGCCAGACCCGCGAGGGAGAGACCCAGTACTTC. This encodes CASQTREGETQYF. The chain uses TRBV12-3 or TRBV12-4 and TRBJ2-5; TRBD2 might be the D (5 bases). V gave up 8 bases and J gave up 4 bases, with 14 bases separating them. This CDR3 contains 13 residues.

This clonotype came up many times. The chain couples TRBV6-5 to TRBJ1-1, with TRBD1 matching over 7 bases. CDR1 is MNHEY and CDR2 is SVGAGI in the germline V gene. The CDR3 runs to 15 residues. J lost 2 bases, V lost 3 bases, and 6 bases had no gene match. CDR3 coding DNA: TGTGCCAGCAGTTATGGGGGGACAGCTAACACTGAAGCTTTCTTT. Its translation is CASSYGGTANTEAFF.

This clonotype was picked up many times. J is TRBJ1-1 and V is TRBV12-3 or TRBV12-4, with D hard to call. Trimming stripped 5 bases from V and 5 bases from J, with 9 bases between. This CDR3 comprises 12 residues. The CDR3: CASSLGETEAFF. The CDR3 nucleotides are TGTGCCAGCAGTCTCGGGGAGACTGAAGCTTTCTTT.

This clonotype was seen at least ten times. CDR3 DNA: TGTGCCAGCAGCTTAGAGACAGGGATACATTGGGACGAGCAGTACTTC. Translating it yields CASSLETGIHWDEQYF. The genes are TRBV7-9 and TRBJ2-7, with 7 bases lining up with TRBD1. The germline gives CDR1 SEHNR, CDR2 FQNEAQ (reference sequence). The V gene end was trimmed by 1 base and the J gene end by 5 bases; junction bases not matched to a gene: 11. The CDR3 length is 16 residues. Full variable domain (remainder filled in from reference TRBV7-9 and TRBJ2-7): DTGVSQNPRHKITKRGQNVTFRCDPISEHNRLYWYRQTLGQGPEFLTYFQNEAQLEKSRLLSDRFSAERPKGSFSTLEIQRTEQGDSAMYLCASSLETGIHWDEQYFGPGTRLTVT.

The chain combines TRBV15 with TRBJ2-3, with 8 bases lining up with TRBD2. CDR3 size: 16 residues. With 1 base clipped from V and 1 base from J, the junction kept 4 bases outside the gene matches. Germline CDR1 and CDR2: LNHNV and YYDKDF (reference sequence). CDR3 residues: CATSRVAGSGTDTQYF. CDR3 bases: TGTGCCACCAGCAGAGTAGCGGGGTCAGGCACAGATACGCAGTATTTT.

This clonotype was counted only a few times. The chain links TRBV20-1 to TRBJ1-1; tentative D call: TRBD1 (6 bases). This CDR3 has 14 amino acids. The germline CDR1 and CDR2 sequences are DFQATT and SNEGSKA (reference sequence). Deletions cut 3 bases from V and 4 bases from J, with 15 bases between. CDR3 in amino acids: CSASTGLGVTEAFF. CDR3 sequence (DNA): TGCAGTGCTAGCACAGGGTTGGGGGTCACTGAAGCTTTCTTT.